The rows below give T cell receptor beta chains drawn from one sample of a study of identical twins. TCRdb reprocessed the 5' RACE reads with MiXCR, giving one entry per CDR3 protein. The data show approximately 490,000 distinct CDR3 sequences, approximately 20% seen once. These sequences were also reported in another study, on yellow fever vaccine responses in identical twins.

Source material: CD4+ T cells sorted from blood. The origin of the receptors is a woman aged 18 to 35 in good health. Both conserved end residues are part of each CDR3. D genes are given only for firm matches. Only part of the rows carry a size: once, few, many, or a class if the clone is expanded.

many	TRBV12-3/TRBV12-4	NA	TRBJ2-2	TGTGCCAGCAGTCCCGGACCTGCCGGGGAGCTGTTTTTT	CASSPGPAGELFF
NA	TRBV2	NA	TRBJ1-1	TGTGCCAGCACCCGGACAGAAGCTAACACTGAAGCTTTCTTT	CASTRTEANTEAFF
many	TRBV12-3/TRBV12-4	NA	TRBJ2-3	TGTGCCAGCACCCCTTCCGGAGCTAGCACAGATACGCAGTATTTT	CASTPSGASTDTQYF
NA	TRBV12-3/TRBV12-4	TRBD1	TRBJ2-1	TGTGCCAGCTGCCCCGGGACAGGTCTCTATGAGCAGTTCTTC	CASCPGTGLYEQFF
few	TRBV5-1	NA	TRBJ2-5	TGCGCCAGCAGCTTTGGGAGCGGTAGGGAAGAGACCCAGTACTTC	CASSFGSGREETQYF
NA	TRBV7-9	NA	TRBJ2-2	TGTGCCAGCAGCATGACGGGGGTGAACACCGGGGAGCTGTTTTTT	CASSMTGVNTGELFF
NA	TRBV5-1	TRBD2	TRBJ2-7	TGCGCCAGCAGCTTAAGCGGGAGGGGCGGTGAGCAGTACTTC	CASSLSGRGGEQYF
few	TRBV11-2	TRBD1	TRBJ1-6	TGTGCCAGCAGACCACCGGGACAGGTTAATTCACCCCTCCACTTT	CASRPPGQVNSPLHF
NA	TRBV24-1	NA	TRBJ2-1	TGTGCCACCAGTGATTCCGACCCCCGCCGGGGACACGACTACAATGAGCAGTTCTTC	CATSDSDPRRGHDYNEQFF
NA	TRBV6-2/TRBV6-3	NA	TRBJ1-5	TGTGCCAGCAGTTACTCGAGCGGGAGCAATCAGCCCCAGCATTTT	CASSYSSGSNQPQHF
NA	TRBV10-3	NA	TRBJ1-5	TGTGCCATCAGTGGCGGTGCCGGCCAGCCCCAGCATTTT	CAISGGAGQPQHF
few	TRBV3-1	TRBD1	TRBJ2-5	TGTGCCAGCAGCCAATCGATCGGGACAGGAGAAGAGACCCAGTACTTC	CASSQSIGTGEETQYF
NA	TRBV11-1	TRBD2	TRBJ2-7	TGTGCCAGCAGCTTACACGGGGGAGGACTAGCGGAGCCTTACGAGCAGTACTTC	CASSLHGGGLAEPYEQYF
few	TRBV27	TRBD1	TRBJ1-6	TGTGCCAGCAGTTTATCACGTCGGACAGGGGCCTCACCCCTCCACTTT	CASSLSRRTGASPLHF
NA	TRBV12-3/TRBV12-4	TRBD2	TRBJ2-1	TGTGCCAGCAGTTTAACCCCGCGGGTAGCGGGGGGGCGACATGAGCAGTTCTTC	CASSLTPRVAGGRHEQFF
NA	TRBV3-1	NA	TRBJ2-5	TGTGCCAGCAGCCCCCGGGGGAGGGAGACCCAGTACTTC	CASSPRGRETQYF
few	TRBV3-1	NA	TRBJ2-2	TGTGCCAGCAGCCCTAAATCGGGGGACACCGGGGAGCTGTTTTTT	CASSPKSGDTGELFF
NA	TRBV20-1	TRBD1	TRBJ1-1	TGCAGTGCTATAGGGGCTTTGACGGGACAGGGTGCCACTGAAGCTTTCTTT	CSAIGALTGQGATEAFF
few	TRBV7-2	NA	TRBJ2-3	TGTGCCAGCAGCACCCGGGGCGAGAGCACAGATACGCAGTATTTT	CASSTRGESTDTQYF
NA	TRBV6-5	NA	TRBJ2-1	TGTGCCAGCAGTTGGATCCTACGGCTATCTGGGGACAATGAGCAGTTCTTC	CASSWILRLSGDNEQFF
NA	TRBV14	NA	TRBJ2-1	TGTGCCAGCAGCCAAGGATCGGGCAGGCGATACAATGAGCAGTTCTTC	CASSQGSGRRYNEQFF
many	TRBV5-1	TRBD2	TRBJ2-7	TGTGCCAGCAGTTTGGTAGCGGGAAGCTACGAGCAGTACTTC	CASSLVAGSYEQYF
few	TRBV9	NA	TRBJ2-3	TGTGCCAGCAGCCCCATGGGAGATACGCAGTATTTT	CASSPMGDTQYF
NA	TRBV27	NA	TRBJ1-1	TGTGCCAGCAGTTTATCCTCATCGTGGGGGCGAACTGAAGCTTTCTTT	CASSLSSSWGRTEAFF
few	TRBV7-9	NA	TRBJ1-6	TGTGCCAGCAGCTCTACAAATTCACCCCTCCACTTT	CASSSTNSPLHF
NA	TRBV7-6	NA	TRBJ2-5	TGTGCCAGCATTCTCGTAGGCTCAGGCCAAGAGACCCAGTACTTC	CASILVGSGQETQYF
NA	TRBV28	NA	TRBJ1-1	TGTGCCACCATCTTGGTTCCACTGAACACTGAAGCTTTCTTT	CATILVPLNTEAFF
NA	TRBV12-3/TRBV12-4	NA	TRBJ2-5	TGTGCCAGCAGTTTAGTGACAGAACAAGAGACCCAGTACTTC	CASSLVTEQETQYF
few	TRBV20-1	NA	TRBJ2-7	TGCAGTGCTTACCGGGACTCAACCTACGAGCAGTACTTC	CSAYRDSTYEQYF
few	TRBV29-1	NA	TRBJ1-1	TGCAGCGTTTTACGCGTATGGGACACTGAAGCTTTCTTT	CSVLRVWDTEAFF
few	TRBV20-1	NA	TRBJ1-1	TGCAGTGCTAGAGGGGTGGGGGCGGACACTGAAGCTTTCTTT	CSARGVGADTEAFF
NA	TRBV7-6	TRBD1	TRBJ1-3	TGTGCCAGCAGCTTAGGAACAGGGGTCTCCCCTGGAAACACCATATATTTT	CASSLGTGVSPGNTIYF
NA	TRBV12-3/TRBV12-4	NA	TRBJ1-2	TGTGCCAGCAGTTTCGGGGGGGCCAGTACTTCCTATGGCTACACCTTC	CASSFGGASTSYGYTF
many	TRBV28	TRBD1	TRBJ1-1	TGTGCCAGCAGTCTGGGACAGGGGGCGTTTGAAGCTTTCTTT	CASSLGQGAFEAFF
few	TRBV4-1	NA	TRBJ1-1	TGCGCCAGCAGCCAAGCTGGGGGGGTCACTGAAGCTTTCTTT	CASSQAGGVTEAFF
few	TRBV12-3/TRBV12-4	NA	TRBJ2-1	TGTGCCAGCAGTTCCTTAAGCCTGCTCAGTAAGAATGAGCAGTTCTTC	CASSSLSLLSKNEQFF
few	TRBV12-3/TRBV12-4	NA	TRBJ2-2	TGTGCCAGCAGTTTCGGCAGGGGTAACACCGGGGAGCTGTTTTTT	CASSFGRGNTGELFF
NA	TRBV20-1	NA	TRBJ2-1	TGCAGTGCTAGGTGGGGCTGGAGAGGGGACAATGAGCAGTTCTTC	CSARWGWRGDNEQFF
NA	TRBV19	NA	TRBJ2-1	TGTGCCAGTCTCGGGGATGAGCAGTTCTTC	CASLGDEQFF
NA	TRBV20-1	NA	TRBJ2-6	TGCAGTGCTAGACTCTCCGGCTCTGGGGCCAACGTCCTGACTTTC	CSARLSGSGANVLTF
few	TRBV20-1	NA	TRBJ2-2	TGCAGTGCTAGAGAGAGGGCTGCCGGGGAGCTGTTTTTT	CSARERAAGELFF
few	TRBV11-2	NA	TRBJ2-4	TGTGCCAGCAGCTTACGGGTCATCAGGGATCCCAAAAACATTCAGTACTTC	CASSLRVIRDPKNIQYF
few	TRBV7-9	NA	TRBJ2-5	TGTGCCAGCGGGACCGCACACGAGACCCAGTACTTC	CASGTAHETQYF
few	TRBV24-1	TRBD2	TRBJ2-2	TGTGCCGTCGTGGGACTACCGAACACCGGGGAGCTGTTTTTT	CAVVGLPNTGELFF
few	TRBV20-1	NA	TRBJ1-1	TGCAGTCCCGTTAATCGGGCCAGGAACACTGAAGCTTTCTTT	CSPVNRARNTEAFF
NA	TRBV6-1	TRBD1	TRBJ1-2	TGTGCCAGCATACGACTGACAGGGGCCGGGGCTAACTATGGCTACACCTTC	CASIRLTGAGANYGYTF
NA	TRBV20-1	NA	TRBJ1-1	TGCAGCGCCCTTTTACAGGCGAACACTGAAGCTTTCTTT	CSALLQANTEAFF
few	TRBV20-1	NA	TRBJ2-3	TGCAGTGCTACACGGGGGAGCGTCGGCACAGATACGCAGTATTTT	CSATRGSVGTDTQYF
few	TRBV7-8	NA	TRBJ2-5	TGTGCCAGCAGATCAGGACGGCCCGGAGTGACCCAGTACTTC	CASRSGRPGVTQYF
NA	TRBV20-1	TRBD2	TRBJ2-1	TGCAGTGCTAGAGATCCCGGACTAGCGGGGGGGCCTAAGTCCTACAATGAGCAGTTCTTC	CSARDPGLAGGPKSYNEQFF
few	TRBV10-3	NA	TRBJ2-6	TGTGCCATCAGTGAGACAAGCCAGGCCAACGTCCTGACTTTC	CAISETSQANVLTF
few	TRBV7-3	TRBD2	TRBJ2-1	TGTGCCAGCAGCTTAACAGCGGGAGAATACAATGAGCAGTTCTTC	CASSLTAGEYNEQFF
NA	TRBV20-1	TRBD1	TRBJ2-2	TGCAGTGCTTTAAGTCCGGGACAGGTTAGTTCCGGGGAGCTGTTTTTT	CSALSPGQVSSGELFF